The present entry profiles one T cell receptor beta chain with its context. Its antigen is still unknown. The CDR3 end falls 3 residues outside the read, so it is completed with the germline J gene. The entry originates in a study of T cells in women clearing cervical HPV infection. Whole-study findings and limits: CIN3+ cases had significantly higher TCR repertoire richness than controls, but evenness did not differ.

Trimming cost V 5 bases and J 1 base, with 11 bases left between them. This CDR3 is 14 amino acids long. Germline CDR1 is SGHRS and CDR2 is YFSETQ. Measured with immunoSEQ multiplex PCR; TCRdb has only the in-frame clones, and not every one. In all, the sample yields roughly 30,000 clones. The sequenced material came from blood buffy coat. This TCR was recovered from a woman aged 18 to 75 with a cervical HPV16 infection that either progressed to CIN3+ or cleared (not recorded which). The rearrangement links TRBV5-1 to TRBJ2-3, with D tentatively TRBD1 or TRBD2 (5 bases each). CDR3 region: CASRRGAGTDTQYF. Incomplete CDR3 DNA: TGCGCCAGCAGAAGAGGGGCGGGCACAGATACG.